A selection of T cell receptor beta chains follows, all from one sample in a study of T cells in Graves' hyperthyroidism and ophthalmopathy. TCRdb reanalysed the multiplex PCR reads using MiXCR and keeps one entry per CDR3 protein. The sample records 550,000 to 650,000 distinct CDR3 sequences, approximately 13% being singletons. The sample consisted of blood. The receptors originated from a woman aged 30 to 39 with Graves' hyperthyroidism that later progressed to Graves' ophthalmopathy. The CDR3 runs from the conserved cysteine through the conserved F or W. The D gene is left open where the match is weak. The size entry is marked missing in some rows and otherwise reads once, few, many or a size class.

cdr3_length j_call d_call clone_size v_call cdr3_nt cdr3_aa
13 TRBJ1-1 . . TRBV30 TGTGCCTGGAGCCGGGGGGGGTGGACTGAAGCTTTCTTT CAWSRGGWTEAFF
14 TRBJ1-5 . . TRBV19 TGTGCCAGTACCTCCCCGGGGGGTGATCAGCCCCAGCATTTT CASTSPGGDQPQHF
17 TRBJ2-4 . . TRBV3-1 TGTGCCAGCAGCCAGCGATCTAGCGATGGGACCAAAAACATTCAGTACTTC CASSQRSSDGTKNIQYF
14 TRBJ1-1 . . TRBV28 TGTGCCAGCAGTTTACCCCCGCAAACCCGGGAGGCTTTCTTT CASSLPPQTREAFF
14 TRBJ1-1 TRBD1 many TRBV19 TGTGCCAGTAGTACGGGACAGGGGAGCACTGAAGCTTTCTTT CASSTGQGSTEAFF
18 TRBJ2-7 TRBD2 . TRBV11-2 TGTGCCAGCAGAGATATAAAGGGGACTAGCGGGAGAGACAACGAGCAGTACTTC CASRDIKGTSGRDNEQYF
16 TRBJ2-5 TRBD1 few TRBV7-9 TGTGCCAGCAGCTTAGTAGGGACAGGGCCCGGGGAGACCCAGTACTTC CASSLVGTGPGETQYF
12 TRBJ1-4 . many TRBV29-1 TGCAGCGTTTTGGCAGCGAATGAAAAACTGTTTTTT CSVLAANEKLFF
14 TRBJ1-2 . many TRBV29-1 TGCAGCGTTGGTGAGGCAGGGGCAGTCTATGGCTACACCTTC CSVGEAGAVYGYTF
12 TRBJ2-7 . . TRBV6-5 TGTGCCAGCAGTTACTTGGTTGGCGAGCAGTACTTC CASSYLVGEQYF